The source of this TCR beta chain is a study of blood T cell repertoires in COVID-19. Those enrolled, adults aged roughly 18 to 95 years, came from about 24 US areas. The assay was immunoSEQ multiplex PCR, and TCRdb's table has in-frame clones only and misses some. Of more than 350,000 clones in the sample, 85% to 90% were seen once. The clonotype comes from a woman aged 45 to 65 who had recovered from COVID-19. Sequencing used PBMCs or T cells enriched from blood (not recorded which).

CDR3 amino acids: CASRGAGNEQFF. CDR3 sequence (DNA): TGTGCCAGCAGAGGGGCCGGGAATGAGCAGTTCTTC. This chain uses TRBV6-5 with TRBJ2-1; D may be TRBD1 (5 bases). Deletions cut 6 bases from V and 7 bases from J, with 10 bases between. The CDR3 totals 12 residues. Germline CDR1 MNHEY, CDR2 SVGAGI.